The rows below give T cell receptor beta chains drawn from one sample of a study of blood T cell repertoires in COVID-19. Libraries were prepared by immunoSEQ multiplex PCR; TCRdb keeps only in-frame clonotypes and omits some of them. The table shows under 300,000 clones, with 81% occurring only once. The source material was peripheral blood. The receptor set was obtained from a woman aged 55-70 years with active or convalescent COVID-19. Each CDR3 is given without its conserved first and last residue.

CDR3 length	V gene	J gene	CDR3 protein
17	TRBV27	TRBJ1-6	ASSLFTGALSSYNSPLH
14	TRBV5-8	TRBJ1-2	ASSLGHLTLNYGYT
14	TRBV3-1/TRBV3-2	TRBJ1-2	ASSQRGQWTNYGYT
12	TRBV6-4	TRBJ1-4	ASSDRGPNEKLF
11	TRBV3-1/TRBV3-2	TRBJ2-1	ASSLGTPNEQF
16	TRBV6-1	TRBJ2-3	ASSVETSGTLGTDTQY
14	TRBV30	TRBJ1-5	AWSVLNSYSNQPQH
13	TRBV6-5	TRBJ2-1	ASSDPGLVRVKQF
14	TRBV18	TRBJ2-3	ASSPDGTGGYGTQY
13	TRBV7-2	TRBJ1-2	ASSLVGRGNYGYT
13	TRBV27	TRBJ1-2	ASSTFRDRVFGYT
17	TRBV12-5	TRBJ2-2	ASGLRLGTGREVAGELF
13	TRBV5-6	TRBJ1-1	ASSLAGTGNTEAF
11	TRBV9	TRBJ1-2	ASGQGPAEGYT
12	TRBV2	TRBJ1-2	ASKLRQGLSGYT
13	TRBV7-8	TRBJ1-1	ASSTFTGTHTEAF
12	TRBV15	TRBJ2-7	ATSRDRGLYEQY
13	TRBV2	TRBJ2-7	ASSTRTGGSGEQY
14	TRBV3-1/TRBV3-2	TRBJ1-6	ASSPPPDRVGSPLH
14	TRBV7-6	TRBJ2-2	ASSSSSGGAPGELF
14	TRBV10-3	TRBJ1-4	AISDGRTGDNEKLF
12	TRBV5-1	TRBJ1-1	ASSLTGMNTEAF
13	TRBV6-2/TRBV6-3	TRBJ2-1	ASSRSGGGYNEQF
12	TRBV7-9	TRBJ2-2	ASSLGTGDGELF
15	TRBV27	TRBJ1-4	ASSLFSRGATNEKLF
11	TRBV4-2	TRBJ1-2	ASSQFDRDGYT
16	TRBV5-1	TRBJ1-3	ASSSGTITASSGNTIY
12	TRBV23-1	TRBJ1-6	ASFRDRENSPLH
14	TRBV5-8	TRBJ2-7	ASSLGSGTGGPEQY
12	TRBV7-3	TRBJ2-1	ASSPGLAGVGQF
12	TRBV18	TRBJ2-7	ASSPPGTGAEQY
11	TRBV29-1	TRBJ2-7	SVAGTGGYEQY
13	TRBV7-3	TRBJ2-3	ASSARGASTDTQY
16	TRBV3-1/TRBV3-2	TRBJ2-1	ASSQTLAGHGSYNEQF
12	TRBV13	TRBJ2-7	ASSLAREIHEQY
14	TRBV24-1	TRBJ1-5	ATYNSVPCCKQPQH
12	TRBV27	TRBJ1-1	ASSFNRANTEAF